This T cell receptor beta chain appears in the sequencing data of a study of T cells after yellow fever vaccination. Overall study: Low-cell-number fractions were prepared with SMART-Seq v4 Ultra Low Input.

Findings and caveats of the study: Secondary responses were weaker yet peaked faster, day 5 versus 15.

Researchers made TCR cDNA using 5'RACE template switching, and this step added a universal primer site and UMIs. TCRdb re-called the 5' RACE reads through MiXCR, storing one row per CDR3 protein. The sample includes 300,000 to 350,000 distinct CDR3 sequences, approximately 3.9% of them seen just once. In regard to this clonotype: As yet, its antigen is unknown.

The germline CDR1 and CDR2 sequences are SGHRS and YFSETQ. V lost 4 bases to trimming and J lost 1 base, with 12 bases between them. This CDR3 spans 15 amino acids. The sequencing here drew on PBMCs, taken 5 days after the yellow fever booster vaccination. The chain carries TRBV5-1 and TRBJ2-1, with D perhaps TRBD2 (7 bases). The source is a man between 18 and 29 years old who received the YFV17D yellow fever vaccine. CDR3 region: CASSGAGASYNEQFF. CDR3 DNA sequence: TGCGCCAGCAGCGGCGCGGGGGCGTCCTACAATGAGCAGTTCTTC.